A single sample is the source of the 7 T cell receptor beta chains below, sequenced in a study of blood T cell repertoires in COVID-19. Clones were sequenced by immunoSEQ multiplex PCR, and TCRdb holds only the in-frame ones, with some missing. The sample includes about 130,000 clones, roughly 90% of them seen just once. Source material: peripheral blood. Receptors originate from a man in his fifties or sixties with active COVID-19.

The chain has TRBV3-1 (or the pseudogene TRBV3-2) and TRBJ1-5; 8 nucleotides line up with TRBD1. V lost 3 bases and J lost 4; bases outside the gene matches: 5. Per germline, CDR1 LGHDT and CDR2 YNNKEL (reference sequence). CDR3 length: 15 residues. DNA for the CDR3: TGTGCCAGCAGCCACGGGGACAGGAGAAATCAGCCCCAGCATTTT. Translation gives CASSHGDRRNQPQHF.

The CDR3 reads CASSDRSYEQYV. CDR3 in DNA: TGTGCCAGCAGCGACAGATCCTACGAGCAGTACGTC. The chain recombines TRBV5-6 with TRBJ2-7, with a tentative D call TRBD1 (5 bases). Trimming pared 4 bases from V and 1 base from J, leaving 6 bases between. CDR1 is SGHDT and CDR2 is YYEEEE in the germline V gene. There are 12 residues in the CDR3.

The chain is built from TRBV6-5 and TRBJ1-1; D is perhaps TRBD1 (6 bases). There are 15 residues in the CDR3. The V end was cut by 6 bases, the J end by 6 bases, with 20 bases between. Germline loops: CDR1 MNHEY, CDR2 SVGAGI. The CDR3 DNA is TGTGCCAGCAGAGGCAGGGGCGTCAACCCATCTGAAGCTTTCTTT. This translates into CASRGRGVNPSEAFF.

This chain uses TRBV20-1 with TRBJ2-3; 13 nucleotides align to TRBD2. There are 18 residues in the CDR3. V lost 3 bases and J lost 0; bases outside the gene matches: 9. Germline V gene data show CDR1 as DFQATT and CDR2 as SNEGSKA (reference sequence). The CDR3 nucleotides read TGCAGTGCTAGTGCCCTCGGGACTAGCGGGGATAGCACAGATACGCAGTATTTT. This codes for CSASALGTSGDSTDTQYF.

Concerning this clone itself: This sample includes further DNA sequences coding for the same CDR3. V gene TRBV19 combines with J gene TRBJ1-6; the D is unclear. The CDR3 runs to 14 residues. Germline CDR1 and CDR2: LNHDA and SQIVND (reference sequence). Trimming shortened V by 9 bases and J by 0 bases, and 9 bases separated the two germline ends. CDR3 nucleotide sequence: TGTGCCAGCCGACGGAGCTCCTATAATTCACCCCTCCACTTT. This gives the protein CASRRSSYNSPLHF.

The DNA for the CDR3 is TGCGCCAGCAGCTCCTCGGGACAGGCGTCCTACTACACCTTC. Amino acids: CASSSSGQASYYTF. The chain carries TRBV5-1 and TRBJ1-2, with TRBD1 identical over 8 bases. Germline assignment: CDR1 SGHRS and CDR2 YFSETQ. J gave up 10 bases and V 3 bases, and 11 bases lay outside the gene matches. CDR3 size: 14 residues.

The V call is TRBV5-6, the J call TRBJ1-5; no reliable D call. This CDR3 is built from 15 residues. The germline V gene encodes CDR1 SGHDT and CDR2 YYEEEE. Trimming took 5 bases from V and 0 from J, leaving 12 bases between them. The CDR3 DNA is TGTGCCAGCAGTTTGACGGAGTATAGCAATCAGCCCCAGCATTTT. Its protein is CASSLTEYSNQPQHF.